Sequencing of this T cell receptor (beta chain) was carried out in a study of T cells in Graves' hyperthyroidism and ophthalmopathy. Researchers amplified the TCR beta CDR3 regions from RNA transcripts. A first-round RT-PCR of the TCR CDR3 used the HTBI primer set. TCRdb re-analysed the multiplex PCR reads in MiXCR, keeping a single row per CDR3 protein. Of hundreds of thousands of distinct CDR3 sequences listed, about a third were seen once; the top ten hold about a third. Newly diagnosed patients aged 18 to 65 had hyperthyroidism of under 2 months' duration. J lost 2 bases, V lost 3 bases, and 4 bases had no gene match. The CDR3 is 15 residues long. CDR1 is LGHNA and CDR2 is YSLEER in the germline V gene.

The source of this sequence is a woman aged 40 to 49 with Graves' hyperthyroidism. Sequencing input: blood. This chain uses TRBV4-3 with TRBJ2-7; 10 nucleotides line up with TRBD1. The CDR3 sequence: CASSHGTGVTYEQYF. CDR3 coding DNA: TGCGCCAGCAGCCACGGGACAGGGGTGACCTACGAGCAGTACTTC.